Each of the 22 T cell receptor beta chains below was sequenced from the same sample in a study of stem cell transplantation in POMP-related autoinflammatory disease. Profiled with immunoSEQ multiplex PCR; TCRdb holds only in-frame clones, not every one. The repertoire holds some 65,000 clones, with roughly 93% as singletons. Sample: CD4+ T cells from PBMCs, taken after stem cell transplantation. The receptors originated from a human patient with POMP-related autoinflammation and immune dysregulation (PRAID). Some T cells may be provided by the graft donor.

The J gene is TRBJ1-1, the V gene TRBV29-1; D uncertain. The length of the CDR3 is 13 residues. The V and J ends lost 2 bases and 4 bases respectively, with 11 bases between them. CDR1 SQVTM and CDR2 ANQGSEA come from the germline V gene. CDR3 protein: CSVERRLATEAFF. The DNA of the CDR3 is TGCAGCGTTGAACGACGGTTGGCCACTGAAGCTTTCTTT.

This clone was picked up a small number of times. The rearrangement uses TRBV5-1 and TRBJ2-7; D might be TRBD1 or TRBD2, each matching 5 bases. This CDR3 has 19 amino acids. Germline V gene data show CDR1 as SGHRS and CDR2 as YFSETQ. V dropped 4 bases and J dropped 6 bases, with 32 bases sitting between them. CDR3 amino acids: CASSLEGSWWTSAGTEQYV. Written as DNA, the CDR3 is TGCGCCAGCAGCCTCGAGGGGAGTTGGTGGACATCGGCAGGGACCGAGCAGTACGTC.

The chain couples TRBV12-3 or TRBV12-4 to TRBJ1-5; a weak D match, TRBD1 (5 bases). With 6 bases removed from V and 4 bases from J, the gap between germline ends came to 7 bases. The CDR3 runs to 12 residues. The CDR3 spells CASRAGNQPQHF. The DNA for the CDR3 is TGTGCCAGCAGGGCAGGGAATCAGCCCCAGCATTTT.

The chain is built from TRBV7-2 and TRBJ2-3; D unresolved. V was pared by 8 bases and J by 1 base, with 13 bases between. Looked up from germline, CDR1 is SGHTA and CDR2 is FQGNSA. The CDR3 extends over 14 amino acids. CDR3: CASGPSLGTDTQYF. DNA of the CDR3: TGTGCCAGCGGGCCCAGTCTAGGCACAGATACGCAGTATTTT.

This sequence joins TRBV24-1 and TRBJ2-3; no reliable D call. The V end lost 5 bases, the J end lost 0 bases, and 11 bases lay between the germline ends. The germline CDR1 and CDR2 sequences are KGHDR and SFDVKD. The CDR3 is 15 residues long. CDR3 nucleotides: TGTGCCACCAGTGGGAAGGGATACAGCACAGATACGCAGTATTTT. The encoded protein is CATSGKGYSTDTQYF.

This chain uses TRBV9 with TRBJ1-1; 9 bases are shared with TRBD1. V gave up 3 bases and J gave up 4 bases; unmatched junction bases: 4. There are 14 residues in the CDR3. In germline, CDR1 is SGDLS, CDR2 YYNGEE. CDR3 residues: CASSGGQGTTEAFF. CDR3 sequence (DNA): TGTGCCAGCAGCGGGGGACAGGGCACCACTGAAGCTTTCTTT.

This clone has just a few counts. The chain couples TRBV4-1 to TRBJ1-1; D uncertain. Germline V CDR1 and CDR2: MGHRA, YSYEKL. The CDR3 extends over 14 amino acids. V dropped 1 base and J dropped 3 bases, with 9 bases sitting between them. The CDR3, as DNA: TGCGCCAGCAGCCAAGTTCTTCGGGACACTGAAGCTTTCTTT. It is translated as CASSQVLRDTEAFF.

V usage is TRBV6-5 and J usage is TRBJ1-5; D unresolved. The CDR3 has 13 amino acids. CDR1 is MNHEY, CDR2 SVGAGI, per germline. Trimming removed 8 bases at V and 2 bases at J, with 10 bases between. DNA for the CDR3: TGTGCCAGCCAGGCCTGGGGCAATCAGCCCCAGCATTTT. Its protein is CASQAWGNQPQHF.

The chain employs TRBV6-4 and TRBJ2-7; tentatively, D is TRBD1 (6 bases). Germline CDR1 and CDR2: MRHNA and SNTAGT. Trimming removed 3 bases from V and 3 bases from J, with 18 bases in between. The CDR3 length is 16 residues. CDR3 region: CASSERDMGSYYEQYV. CDR3 coding DNA: TGTGCCAGCAGTGAAAGGGACATGGGGTCCTACTACGAGCAGTACGTC.

This chain connects TRBV6-1 to TRBJ2-7; D is possibly TRBD2 (6 bases). CDR1 and CDR2 (germline): MNHNS, SASEGT. The length of the CDR3 is 18 residues. V was clipped by 4 bases and J by 7 bases, with 29 bases between them. Here the CDR3 reads CASSVTFRMPIWRVEQYF. As DNA, the CDR3 is TGTGCCAGCAGTGTAACATTTAGGATGCCTATCTGGAGGGTAGAGCAGTACTTC.

This chain joins TRBV29-1 and TRBJ2-2; D possibly matches TRBD1 or TRBD2 (5 bases each). The CDR3 runs 11 residues. V lost 3 bases to trimming and J lost 8 bases, with 7 bases between them. Germline V gives CDR1 SQVTM, CDR2 ANQGSEA. The CDR3 loop is CSVERGGELFF. The CDR3 DNA reads TGCAGCGTTGAGAGGGGAGGGGAGCTGTTTTTT.

DNA of the CDR3: TGCAGCGTTGAATCGGACACGCTAGGGGAGACCCAGTACTTC. Translated: CSVESDTLGETQYF. The chain is built from TRBV29-1 and TRBJ2-5; TRBD1 is a possible D gene (5 bases). The CDR3 contains 14 residues. Germline V gene data show CDR1 as SQVTM and CDR2 as ANQGSEA. V shed 2 bases and J shed 5 bases, with 15 bases lying between them.

The chain joins TRBV10-3 to TRBJ1-6, with 10 positions matching TRBD1. Trimming took 4 bases from V and 7 from J; bases not matched to a gene: 1. The CDR3 sequence is 14 residues long. CDR1 ENHRY and CDR2 SYGVKD come from the germline V gene. This CDR3 reads CAISVDRGNSPLHF. The CDR3 bases are TGTGCCATCAGTGTGGACAGGGGGAATTCACCCCTCCACTTT.

The chain joins TRBV14 to TRBJ1-2; a possible D gene is TRBD1 (5 bases). The CDR3 contains 13 residues. The V end lost 4 bases, the J end lost 4 bases, and 10 bases lay between the germline ends. Germline V gives CDR1 SGHDN, CDR2 FVKESK. The chain's CDR3 is CASSRDTGYGYTF. The CDR3 region has the DNA TGTGCCAGCAGCCGAGACACAGGCTATGGCTACACCTTC.

The chain carries TRBV4-1 and TRBJ1-6; D call uncertain. This CDR3 contains 17 residues. Germline V CDR1 and CDR2: MGHRA, YSYEKL. V shed 0 bases and J shed 0 bases, with 9 bases lying between them. This chain's CDR3 is CASSQEMADSYNSPLHF. DNA for the CDR3: TGCGCCAGCAGCCAAGAAATGGCAGACTCCTATAATTCACCCCTCCACTTT.

This clone showed up just a few times. J is TRBJ1-5 and V is TRBV7-9; D perhaps matches TRBD1 (5 bases). Trimming cost V 1 base and J 2 bases, with 12 bases left between them. This CDR3 has 16 amino acids. Germline V gene lookup returns CDR1 SEHNR and CDR2 FQNEAQ (reference sequence). Here the CDR3 DNA reads TGTGCCAGCAGCTTAGGGCAGGGAGGTCGCAATCAGCCCCAGCATTTT. It encodes CASSLGQGGRNQPQHF.

The rearrangement links TRBV6-1 to TRBJ2-3, with D maybe TRBD2 (5 bases). Germline CDR1 and CDR2: MNHNS and SASEGT. CDR3 length: 18 residues. Trimming removed 1 base from V and 0 bases from J, with 17 bases in between. CDR3 protein: CASSEVSSFSASTDTQYF. CDR3 bases: TGTGCCAGCAGTGAAGTGAGTTCGTTTAGCGCAAGCACAGATACGCAGTATTTT.

The rearrangement joins TRBV18 to TRBJ1-5; a possible D gene is TRBD1 (6 bases). Germline V gene lookup returns CDR1 KGHSH and CDR2 LQKENI. The CDR3 spans 14 residues. V shed 5 bases and J shed 0 bases, with 8 bases lying between them. The CDR3 sequence: CASSGQHSNQPQHF. The CDR3 DNA sequence: TGTGCCAGCTCAGGACAGCATAGCAATCAGCCCCAGCATTTT.

There are a few counts of this clone. V is TRBV7-9 and J is TRBJ2-1; the match to TRBD2 covers 10 bases. Germline assignment: CDR1 SEHNR and CDR2 FQNEAQ (reference sequence). With V trimmed by 5 bases and J by 2 bases, 3 bases remained unmatched. The CDR3 totals 15 residues. CDR3 in amino acids: CASSPTSGAYNEQFF. The CDR3 DNA sequence: TGTGCCAGCAGCCCTACTAGCGGGGCCTACAATGAGCAGTTCTTC.

The chain uses TRBV20-1 and TRBJ1-5; 7 bases align to TRBD1. Germline-derived CDR1 and CDR2 are DFQATT and SNEGSKA (reference sequence). The CDR3 is 14 residues long. The trim removed 3 bases at V and 2 bases at J, leaving 4 bases unmatched. Written as DNA, the CDR3 is TGCAGTGCTAGTCCTCAGGGGGGCAATCAGCCCCAGCATTTT. Its translation is CSASPQGGNQPQHF.

The V call is TRBV6-5, the J call TRBJ1-1, with D possibly matching TRBD1 (5 bases). The germline gives CDR1 MNHEY, CDR2 SVGAGI. V dropped 6 bases and J dropped 2 bases, with 13 bases sitting between them. The CDR3 covers 14 residues. CDR3 nucleotides: TGTGCCAGCAGACCAGGGCTAGTAAACACTGAAGCTTTCTTT. Residues: CASRPGLVNTEAFF.

The chain has TRBV24-1 and TRBJ2-3; maybe TRBD1 (7 bases). The CDR3 totals 16 residues. Germline-derived CDR1 and CDR2 are KGHDR and SFDVKD. Trimming stripped 5 bases from V and 2 bases from J, with 16 bases between. DNA for the CDR3: TGTGCCACCAGTGGAGCAGGGGGGACCATCACAGATACGCAGTATTTT. Translated: CATSGAGGTITDTQYF.